This T cell receptor beta chain was retrieved from a study of cytomegalovirus exposure and HLA in healthy donors. Notes on the study in general: The investigators catalogued 150 to 200 TCR beta chains as cytomegalovirus-associated.

V lost 2 bases to trimming and J lost 10 bases; unmatched junction nucleotides: 7. The CDR3 contains 14 residues. Germline values: CDR1 SGHNT, CDR2 YYREEE (reference sequence). The PCR ran on 60 Vbeta and 13 Jbeta primers. Produced via immunoSEQ multiplex PCR; TCRdb's table is partial and in-frame only. This table has 120,000 to 150,000 clones, 73% appearing once. A note on this clone: Antigen unknown.

The sequence was collected from a human donor in good health. The chain has TRBV5-4 and TRBJ2-1; the match to TRBD2 covers 9 bases. Specimen: PBMCs. The CDR3 nucleotides are TGTGCCAGCAGCTTAGTAGCGGGGGATGGGGAGCAGTTCTTC. Its translation is CASSLVAGDGEQFF.